A selection of T cell receptor beta chains follows, all from one sample in a study of PD-1 blockade in classical Hodgkin lymphoma. Assay used: immunoSEQ multiplex PCR; TCRdb lists only in-frame clones, some missing. The repertoire holds 13,000 or so clones, with 80% to 90% as singletons. The input for sequencing was peripheral blood mononuclear cells (PBMCs), taken before the fourth cycle of nivolumab. Every receptor here comes from a human donor with classical Hodgkin lymphoma. Each CDR3 is given with its conserved first and last residue. D genes are given only for firm matches. The size field is filled for only some rows; it gives once, few, many or a size class.

size	V	D	J	CDR3	DNA
once	TRBV2	TRBD2	TRBJ2-1	CASSDAAGGDYNEQFF	TGTGCCAGCAGTGATGCTGCGGGGGGGGACTACAATGAGCAGTTCTTC
once	TRBV2	-	TRBJ1-5	CASREGSFVDQPQHF	TGTGCCAGCAGAGAGGGGAGTTTTGTCGATCAGCCCCAGCATTTT
-	TRBV5-1	-	TRBJ1-3	CASSLAGYGNTIYF	TGCGCCAGCAGCTTGGCCGGGTACGGAAACACCATATATTTT
-	TRBV11-2	-	TRBJ2-7	CASSLDLLNYEQYF	TGTGCCAGCAGCTTAGATCTTCTGAACTACGAGCAGTACTTC
-	TRBV5-8	-	TRBJ2-2	CASSPQDRRTGELFF	TGTGCCAGCAGCCCTCAGGACCGAAGGACCGGGGAGCTGTTTTTT
-	TRBV6-1	-	TRBJ1-2	CASSERYYGYTF	TGTGCCAGCAGTGAACGGTACTATGGCTACACCTTC
once	TRBV10-2	-	TRBJ1-1	CASSETGNTEAFF	TGCGCCAGCAGTGAGACAGGGAACACTGAAGCTTTCTTT
once	TRBV9	-	TRBJ2-7	CASRGDSSYEQYF	TGTGCCAGCAGGGGTGATAGCTCCTACGAGCAGTACTTC
few	TRBV6-4	-	TRBJ1-2	CASSDGGGAHGYTF	TGTGCCAGCAGTGACGGTGGGGGGGCGCATGGCTACACCTTC
-	TRBV28	TRBD1	TRBJ2-7	CASSSLPGQSSYEQYF	TGTGCCAGCAGTTCCCTACCGGGACAGTCAAGTTACGAGCAGTACTTC
-	TRBV4-3	-	TRBJ2-3	CASSQGRDRGGQYF	TGCGCCAGCAGCCAGGGGCGTGACCGGGGCGGGCAGTATTTT
-	TRBV2	-	TRBJ2-7	CASTGASSYEQYF	TGTGCCAGCACGGGCGCCAGCTCCTACGAGCAGTACTTC
-	TRBV6-5	TRBD1	TRBJ1-5	CASSLAGTGGNQPQHF	TGTGCCAGCAGTTTAGCCGGGACAGGGGGGAATCAGCCCCAGCATTTT
-	TRBV7-6	TRBD1	TRBJ2-1	CASSLNRGYEHNEQFF	TGTGCCAGCAGTCTAAACAGGGGTTACGAGCACAATGAGCAGTTCTTC
once	TRBV18	-	TRBJ1-5	CASSPTTSSNQPQHF	TGTGCCAGCTCACCAACGACCTCTAGCAATCAGCCCCAGCATTTT
-	TRBV4-2	-	TRBJ2-2	CASSQPRPKNIGELFF	TGTGCCAGCAGCCAACCCCGCCCAAAGAATATCGGGGAGCTGTTTTTT
-	TRBV5-1	-	TRBJ1-2	CASSDQTLGYTF	TGCGCCAGCAGCGACCAGACACTTGGCTACACCTTC
-	TRBV6-6	-	TRBJ2-2	CASSYSQTGELFF	TGTGCCAGCAGTTACTCTCAAACCGGGGAGCTGTTTTTT
-	TRBV7-6	-	TRBJ2-1	CASSLESVLDEQFF	TGTGCCAGCAGCTTAGAATCGGTTTTGGATGAGCAGTTCTTC
-	TRBV19	TRBD2	TRBJ2-6	CASRRGGLFFSGANVLTF	TGTGCCAGTAGGCGGGGGGGACTATTCTTCTCTGGGGCCAACGTCCTGACTTTC
few	TRBV4-3	-	TRBJ2-2	CASSQWTDTGELFF	TGCGCCAGCAGCCAATGGACAGACACCGGGGAGCTGTTTTTT
-	TRBV4-2	-	TRBJ2-5	CASSQDEQTLGQYF	TGTGCCAGCAGCCAAGATGAACAGACTCTAGGGCAGTACTTC
few	TRBV4-3	TRBD2	TRBJ2-1	CASSPAGWANNEQFF	TGCGCCAGCAGCCCAGCGGGATGGGCCAACAATGAGCAGTTCTTC
-	TRBV7-2	-	TRBJ2-5	CASSPPGGRETQYF	TGTGCCAGCAGCCCCCCGGGCGGCCGGGAGACCCAGTACTTC
-	TRBV5-4	-	TRBJ1-1	CASSPDPVKNTEAFF	TGTGCCAGCAGCCCTGACCCGGTAAAGAACACTGAAGCTTTCTTT
-	TRBV4-2	-	TRBJ2-7	CASSQDQVGGREQYF	TGTGCCAGCAGCCAAGATCAGGTGGGGGGGCGCGAGCAGTACTTC
few	TRBV5-8	-	TRBJ2-2	CASPSRRPEQVLDGELFF	TGTGCCAGCCCCTCCCGGCGCCCCGAGCAGGTGTTAGACGGGGAGCTGTTTTTT
-	TRBV5-4	-	TRBJ2-6	CASSLGERAGGANVLTF	TGTGCCAGCAGCTTGGGTGAGCGGGCTGGTGGGGCCAACGTCCTGACTTTC
-	TRBV6-1	TRBD1	TRBJ1-4	CASSEMDRVDEKLFF	TGTGCCAGCAGTGAGATGGACAGGGTAGATGAAAAACTGTTTTTT
-	TRBV29-1	TRBD1	TRBJ1-1	CSVYRGEAFF	TGCAGCGTTTACAGGGGTGAAGCTTTCTTT
-	TRBV7-2	TRBD2	TRBJ2-5	CASSVIGAGGQETQYF	TGTGCCAGCAGCGTAATCGGGGCGGGGGGGCAAGAGACCCAGTACTTC
-	TRBV19	TRBD2	TRBJ2-7	CASTPEEGGLEQYF	TGTGCCAGTACTCCGGAGGAGGGAGGGCTCGAGCAGTACTTC
once	TRBV7-9	TRBD2	TRBJ2-5	CASSFAGEETQYF	TGTGCCAGCAGCTTTGCGGGGGAAGAGACCCAGTACTTC
-	TRBV5-4	-	TRBJ1-6	CASSPGKLNNSPLHF	TGTGCCAGCAGTCCCGGGAAGTTAAATAATTCACCCCTCCACTTT
-	TRBV4-3	-	TRBJ1-6	CASSQDRGRVSPLHF	TGCGCCAGCAGCCAAGATCGGGGGAGGGTTTCACCCCTCCACTTT
-	TRBV15	-	TRBJ1-5	CATSRDLTANQPQHF	TGTGCCACCAGCAGAGATCTGACAGCCAATCAGCCCCAGCATTTT
-	TRBV7-9	-	TRBJ1-2	CASGARFGANYGYTF	TGTGCCAGCGGAGCCAGGTTTGGAGCTAACTATGGCTACACCTTC
-	TRBV6-6	-	TRBJ1-5	CASSYGWGAHQPQHF	TGTGCCAGCAGTTACGGATGGGGTGCCCATCAGCCCCAGCATTTT
-	TRBV5-6	-	TRBJ2-3	CASSLVTSGPDTQYF	TGTGCCAGCAGCTTGGTGACCTCCGGGCCAGATACGCAGTATTTT
-	TRBV28	-	TRBJ1-1	CASSPTGMNTEAFF	TGTGCCAGCAGTCCGACTGGTATGAACACTGAAGCTTTCTTT
-	TRBV5-5	-	TRBJ2-1	CASRRTGDEQFF	TGTGCCAGCAGACGGACTGGGGATGAGCAGTTCTTC